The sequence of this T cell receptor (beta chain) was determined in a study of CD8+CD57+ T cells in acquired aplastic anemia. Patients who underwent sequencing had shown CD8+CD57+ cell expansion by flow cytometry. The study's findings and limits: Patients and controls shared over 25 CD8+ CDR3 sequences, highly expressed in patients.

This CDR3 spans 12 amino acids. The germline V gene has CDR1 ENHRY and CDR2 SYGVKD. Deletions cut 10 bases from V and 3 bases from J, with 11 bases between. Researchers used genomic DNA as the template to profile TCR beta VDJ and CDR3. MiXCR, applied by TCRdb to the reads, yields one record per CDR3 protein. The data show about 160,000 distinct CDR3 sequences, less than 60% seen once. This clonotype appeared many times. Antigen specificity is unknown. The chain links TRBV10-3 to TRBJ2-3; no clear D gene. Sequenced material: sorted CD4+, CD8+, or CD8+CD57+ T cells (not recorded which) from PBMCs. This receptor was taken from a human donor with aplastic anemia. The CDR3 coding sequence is TGTGCCACAAGGGTTGGGACAGATACGCAGTATTTT. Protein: CATRVGTDTQYF.